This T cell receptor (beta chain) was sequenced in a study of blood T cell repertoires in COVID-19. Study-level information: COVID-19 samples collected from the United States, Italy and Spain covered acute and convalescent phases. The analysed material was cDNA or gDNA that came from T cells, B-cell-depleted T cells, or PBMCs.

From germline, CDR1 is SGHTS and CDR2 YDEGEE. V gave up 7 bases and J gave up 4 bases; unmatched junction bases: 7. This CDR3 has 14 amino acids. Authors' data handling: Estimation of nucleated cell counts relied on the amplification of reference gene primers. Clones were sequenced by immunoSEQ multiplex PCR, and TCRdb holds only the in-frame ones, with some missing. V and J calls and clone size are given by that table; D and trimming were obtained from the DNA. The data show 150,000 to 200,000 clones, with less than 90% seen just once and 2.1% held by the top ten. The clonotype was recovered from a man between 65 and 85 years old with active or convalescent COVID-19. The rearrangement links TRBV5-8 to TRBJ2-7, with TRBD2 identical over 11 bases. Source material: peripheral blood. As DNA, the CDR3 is TGTGCCAGCGCCTGGGGGACTAGCGGTTACGAGCAGTACTTC. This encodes CASAWGTSGYEQYF.